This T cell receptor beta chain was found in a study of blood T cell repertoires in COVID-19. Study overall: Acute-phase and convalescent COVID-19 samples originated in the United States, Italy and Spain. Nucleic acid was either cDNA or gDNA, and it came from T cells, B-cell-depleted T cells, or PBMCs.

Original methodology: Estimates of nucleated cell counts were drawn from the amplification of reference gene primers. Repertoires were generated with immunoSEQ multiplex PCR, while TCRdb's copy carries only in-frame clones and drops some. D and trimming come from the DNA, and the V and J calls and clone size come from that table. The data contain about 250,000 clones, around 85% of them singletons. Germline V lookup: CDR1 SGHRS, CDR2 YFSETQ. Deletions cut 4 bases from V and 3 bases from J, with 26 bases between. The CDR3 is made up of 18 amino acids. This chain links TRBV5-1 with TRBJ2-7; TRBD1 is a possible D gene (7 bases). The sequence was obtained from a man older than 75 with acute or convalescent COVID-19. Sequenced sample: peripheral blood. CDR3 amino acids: CASSPADRRQGLNYEQYF. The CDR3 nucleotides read TGCGCCAGCAGCCCGGCGGACAGACGACAGGGACTGAACTACGAGCAGTACTTC.